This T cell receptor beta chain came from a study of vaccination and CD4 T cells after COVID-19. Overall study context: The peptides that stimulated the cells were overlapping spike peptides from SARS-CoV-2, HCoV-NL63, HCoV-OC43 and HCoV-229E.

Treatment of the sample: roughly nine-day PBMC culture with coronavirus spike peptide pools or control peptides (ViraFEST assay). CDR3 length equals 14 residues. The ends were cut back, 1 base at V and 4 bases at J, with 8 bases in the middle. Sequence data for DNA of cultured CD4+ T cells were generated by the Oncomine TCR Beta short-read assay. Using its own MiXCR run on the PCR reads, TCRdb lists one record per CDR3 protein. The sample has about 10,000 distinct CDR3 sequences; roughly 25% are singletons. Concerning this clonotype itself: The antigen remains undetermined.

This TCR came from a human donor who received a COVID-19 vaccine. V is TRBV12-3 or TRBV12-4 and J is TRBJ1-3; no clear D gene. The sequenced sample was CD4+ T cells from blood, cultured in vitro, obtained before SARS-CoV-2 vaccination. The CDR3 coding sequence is TGTGCCAGCAGTTTAGTCGGCCACGGAAACACCATATATTTT. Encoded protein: CASSLVGHGNTIYF.